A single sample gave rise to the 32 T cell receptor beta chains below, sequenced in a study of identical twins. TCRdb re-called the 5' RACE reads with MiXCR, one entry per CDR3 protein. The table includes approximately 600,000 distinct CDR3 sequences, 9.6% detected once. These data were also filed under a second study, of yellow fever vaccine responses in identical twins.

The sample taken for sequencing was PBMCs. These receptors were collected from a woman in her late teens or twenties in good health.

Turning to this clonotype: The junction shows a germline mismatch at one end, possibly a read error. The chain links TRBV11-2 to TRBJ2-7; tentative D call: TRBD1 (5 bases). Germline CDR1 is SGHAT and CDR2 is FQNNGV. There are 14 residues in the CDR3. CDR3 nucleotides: TGTGTCAGCAGCGCACGACAGATTTCCTACGAGCAGTACTTC. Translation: CVSSARQISYEQYF.

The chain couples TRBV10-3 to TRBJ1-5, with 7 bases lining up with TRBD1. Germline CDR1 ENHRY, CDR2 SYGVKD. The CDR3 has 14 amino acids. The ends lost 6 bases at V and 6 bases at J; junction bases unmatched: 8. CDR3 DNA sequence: TGTGCCATCAGACCTGACAGGGACGGTCAGCCCCAGCATTTT. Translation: CAIRPDRDGQPQHF.

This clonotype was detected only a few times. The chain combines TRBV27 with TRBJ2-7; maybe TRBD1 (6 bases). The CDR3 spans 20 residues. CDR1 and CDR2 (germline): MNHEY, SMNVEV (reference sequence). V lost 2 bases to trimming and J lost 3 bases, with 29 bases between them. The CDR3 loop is CASSLHVGAGESGWYYEQYF. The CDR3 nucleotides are TGTGCCAGCAGTTTACATGTCGGGGCAGGGGAGTCAGGATGGTACTACGAGCAGTACTTC.

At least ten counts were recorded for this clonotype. The CDR3 DNA is TGTGCCAGCAGCTTAGAAGGACGGACTAACACCGGGGAGCTGTTTTTT. Translating it yields CASSLEGRTNTGELFF. The gene calls are TRBV7-2 and TRBJ2-2, with a weak D call TRBD2 (5 bases). Trimming took off 1 base at V and 2 bases at J, with 11 bases between the two ends. Germline assignment: CDR1 SGHTA and CDR2 FQGNSA. This CDR3 has 16 residues.

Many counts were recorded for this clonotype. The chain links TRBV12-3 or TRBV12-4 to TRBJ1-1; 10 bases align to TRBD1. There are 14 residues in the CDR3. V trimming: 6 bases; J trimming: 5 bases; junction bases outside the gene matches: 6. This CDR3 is CASRWTGGRTEAFF. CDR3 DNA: TGTGCCAGCAGATGGACAGGGGGTCGAACTGAAGCTTTCTTT.

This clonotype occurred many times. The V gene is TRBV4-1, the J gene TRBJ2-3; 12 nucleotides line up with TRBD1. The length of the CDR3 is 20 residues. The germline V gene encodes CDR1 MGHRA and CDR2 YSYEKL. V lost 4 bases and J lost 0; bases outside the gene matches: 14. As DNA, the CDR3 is TGCGCCAGCAGCCCCAAAATCCCGGGACAGGGGGCAATTAGCACAGATACGCAGTATTTT. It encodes CASSPKIPGQGAISTDTQYF.

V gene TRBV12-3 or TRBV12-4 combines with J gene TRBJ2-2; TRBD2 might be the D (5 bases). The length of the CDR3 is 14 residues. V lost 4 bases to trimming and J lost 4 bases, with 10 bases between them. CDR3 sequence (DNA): TGTGCCAGCAGTTCCGGGATACGCACCGGGGAGCTGTTTTTT. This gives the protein CASSSGIRTGELFF.

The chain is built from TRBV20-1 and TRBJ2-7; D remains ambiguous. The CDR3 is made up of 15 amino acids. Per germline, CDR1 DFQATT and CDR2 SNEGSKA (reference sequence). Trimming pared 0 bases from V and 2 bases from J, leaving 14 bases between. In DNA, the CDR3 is TGCAGTGCTAGAGACCCCACCCCTCTGGCCTACGAGCAGTACTTC. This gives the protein CSARDPTPLAYEQYF.

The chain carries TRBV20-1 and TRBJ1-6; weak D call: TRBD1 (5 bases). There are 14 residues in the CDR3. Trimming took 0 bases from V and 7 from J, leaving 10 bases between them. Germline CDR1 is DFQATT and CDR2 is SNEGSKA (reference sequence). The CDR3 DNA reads TGCAGTGCTAGAGATCAGGGATCCAATTCACCCCTCCACTTT. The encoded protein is CSARDQGSNSPLHF.

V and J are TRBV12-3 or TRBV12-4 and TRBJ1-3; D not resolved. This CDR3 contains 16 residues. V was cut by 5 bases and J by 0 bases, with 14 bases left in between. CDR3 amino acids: CASSTFDFASGNTIYF. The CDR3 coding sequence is TGTGCCAGCAGTACGTTCGACTTTGCCTCTGGAAACACCATATATTTT.

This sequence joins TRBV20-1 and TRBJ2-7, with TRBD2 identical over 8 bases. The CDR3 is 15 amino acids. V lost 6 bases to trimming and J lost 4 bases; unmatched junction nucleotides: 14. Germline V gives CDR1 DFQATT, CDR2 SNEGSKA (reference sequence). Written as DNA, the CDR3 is TGCAGTGCCACCCTACGGGGGGGGACGATTTACGAGCAGTACTTC. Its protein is CSATLRGGTIYEQYF.

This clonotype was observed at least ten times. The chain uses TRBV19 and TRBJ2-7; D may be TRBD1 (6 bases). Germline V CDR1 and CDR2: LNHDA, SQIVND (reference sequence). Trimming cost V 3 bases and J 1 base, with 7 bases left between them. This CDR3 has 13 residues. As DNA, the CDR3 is TGTGCCAGTAGTATGGACAGATCCTACGAGCAGTACTTC. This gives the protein CASSMDRSYEQYF.

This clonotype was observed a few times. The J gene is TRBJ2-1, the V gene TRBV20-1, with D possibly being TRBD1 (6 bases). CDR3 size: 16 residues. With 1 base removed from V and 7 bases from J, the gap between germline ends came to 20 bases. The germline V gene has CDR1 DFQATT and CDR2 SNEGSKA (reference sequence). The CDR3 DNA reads TGCAGTGCTAGAGCACCAATACGACAGGTGGTGAATGAGCAGTTCTTC. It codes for CSARAPIRQVVNEQFF.

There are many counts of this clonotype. The CDR3 here is CASSSTGTGELFF. The CDR3 region has the DNA TGTGCCAGCAGCTCTACAGGGACCGGGGAGCTGTTTTTT. The V call is TRBV7-2, the J call TRBJ2-2; tentatively, D is TRBD1 (6 bases). The CDR3 is 13 residues long. Germline loops: CDR1 SGHTA, CDR2 FQGNSA. Trimming removed 4 bases at V and 5 bases at J, with 8 bases between. The entire variable domain, with the rest obtained from reference TRBV7-2 and TRBJ2-2, is as follows: GAGVSQSPSNKVTEKGKDVELRCDPISGHTALYWYRQSLGQGLEFLIYFQGNSAPDKSGLPSDRFSAERTGGSVSTLTIQRTQQEDSAVYLCASSSTGTGELFFGEGSRLTVL.

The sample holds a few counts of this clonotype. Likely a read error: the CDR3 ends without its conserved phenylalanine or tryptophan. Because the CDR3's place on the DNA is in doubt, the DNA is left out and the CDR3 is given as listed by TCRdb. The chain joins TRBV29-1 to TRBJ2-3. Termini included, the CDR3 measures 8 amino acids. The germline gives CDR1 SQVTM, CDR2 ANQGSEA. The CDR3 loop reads CSVEEGVV.

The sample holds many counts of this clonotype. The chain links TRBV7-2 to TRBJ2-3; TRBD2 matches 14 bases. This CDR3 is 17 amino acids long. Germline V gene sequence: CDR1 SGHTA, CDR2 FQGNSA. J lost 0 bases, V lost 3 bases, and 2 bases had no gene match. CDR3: CASSLTSGGGSTDTQYF. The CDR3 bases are TGTGCCAGCAGCTTGACTAGCGGGGGGGGTAGCACAGATACGCAGTATTTT.

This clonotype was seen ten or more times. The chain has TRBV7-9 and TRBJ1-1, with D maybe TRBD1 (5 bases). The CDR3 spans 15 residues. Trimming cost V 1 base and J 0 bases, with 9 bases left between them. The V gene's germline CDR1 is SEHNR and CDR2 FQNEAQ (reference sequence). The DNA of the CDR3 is TGTGCCAGCAGCTTAGTGGGGGACGTGAACACTGAAGCTTTCTTT. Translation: CASSLVGDVNTEAFF.

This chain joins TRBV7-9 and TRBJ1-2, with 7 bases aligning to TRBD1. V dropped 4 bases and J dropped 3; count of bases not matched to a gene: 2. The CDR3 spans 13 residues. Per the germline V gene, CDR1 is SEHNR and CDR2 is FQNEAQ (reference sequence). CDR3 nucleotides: TGTGCCAGCAGCTGGGACAGCGACTATGGCTACACCTTC. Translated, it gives CASSWDSDYGYTF.

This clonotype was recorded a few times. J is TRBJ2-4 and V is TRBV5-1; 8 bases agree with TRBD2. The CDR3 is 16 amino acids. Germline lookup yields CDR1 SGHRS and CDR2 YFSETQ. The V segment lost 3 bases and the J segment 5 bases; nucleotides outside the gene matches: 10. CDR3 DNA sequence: TGCGCCAGCAGCTATTGGCGGGGGGCGGATGAAAACATTCAGTACTTC. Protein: CASSYWRGADENIQYF.

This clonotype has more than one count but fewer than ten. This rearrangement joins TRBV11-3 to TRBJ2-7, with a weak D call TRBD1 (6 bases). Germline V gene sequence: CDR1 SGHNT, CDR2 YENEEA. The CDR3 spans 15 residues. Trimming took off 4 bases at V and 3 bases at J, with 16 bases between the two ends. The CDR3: CASSSRPGQDYEQYF. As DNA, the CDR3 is TGTGCCAGCAGCTCCCGCCCGGGACAAGACTACGAGCAGTACTTC.

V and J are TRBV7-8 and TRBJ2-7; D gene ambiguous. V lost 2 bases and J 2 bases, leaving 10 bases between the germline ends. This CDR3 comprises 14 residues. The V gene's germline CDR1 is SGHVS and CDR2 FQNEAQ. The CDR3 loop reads CASSLNEGTYEQYF. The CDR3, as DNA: TGTGCCAGCAGCTTAAACGAAGGGACCTACGAGCAGTACTTC.

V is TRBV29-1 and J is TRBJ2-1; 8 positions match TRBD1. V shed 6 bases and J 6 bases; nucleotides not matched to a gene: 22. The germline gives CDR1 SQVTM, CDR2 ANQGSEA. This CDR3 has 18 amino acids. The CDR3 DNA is TGCAGCGTCTTATTCCGGGACAGGTCCTATCCTCGATCCAATGAGCAGTTCTTC. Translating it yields CSVLFRDRSYPRSNEQFF.

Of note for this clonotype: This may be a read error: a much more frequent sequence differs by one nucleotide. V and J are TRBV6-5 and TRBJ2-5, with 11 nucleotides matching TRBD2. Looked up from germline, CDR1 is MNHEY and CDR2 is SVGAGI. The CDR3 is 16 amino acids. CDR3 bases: TGTGCCAGCAGTTACCCGATAGCGGGGGGGCCAGAGAACCAGTACTTC. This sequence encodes CASSYPIAGGPENQYF.

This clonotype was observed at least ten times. This CDR3 is CATSDQDPPYNEQFF. The DNA of the CDR3 is TGTGCCACCAGCGACCAAGACCCCCCCTACAATGAGCAGTTCTTC. V and J are TRBV15 and TRBJ2-1; D is uncertain. Trimming took off 5 bases at V and 2 bases at J, with 13 bases between the two ends. This CDR3 is built from 15 residues. The germline gives CDR1 LNHNV, CDR2 YYDKDF (reference sequence).

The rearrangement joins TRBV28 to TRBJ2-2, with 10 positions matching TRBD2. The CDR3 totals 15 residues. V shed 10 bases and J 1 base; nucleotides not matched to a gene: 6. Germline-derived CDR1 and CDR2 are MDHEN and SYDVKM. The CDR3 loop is CATSGTSENTGELFF. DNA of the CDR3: TGTGCCACCTCCGGGACTAGCGAGAACACCGGGGAGCTGTTTTTT.

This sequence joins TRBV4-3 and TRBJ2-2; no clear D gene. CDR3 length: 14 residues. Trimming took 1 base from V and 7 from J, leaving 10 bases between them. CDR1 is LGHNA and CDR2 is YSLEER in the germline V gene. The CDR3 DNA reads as TGCGCCAGCAGCCAAGTCCCTAGTTACGGGGAGCTGTTTTTT. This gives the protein CASSQVPSYGELFF.

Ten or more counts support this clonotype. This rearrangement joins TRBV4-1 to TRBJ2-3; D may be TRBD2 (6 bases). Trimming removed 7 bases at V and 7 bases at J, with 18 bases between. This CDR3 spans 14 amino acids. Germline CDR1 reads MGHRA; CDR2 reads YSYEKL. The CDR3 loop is CASTQGGEGYTQYF. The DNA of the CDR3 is TGCGCCAGCACCCAGGGAGGAGAGGGCTATACGCAGTATTTT.

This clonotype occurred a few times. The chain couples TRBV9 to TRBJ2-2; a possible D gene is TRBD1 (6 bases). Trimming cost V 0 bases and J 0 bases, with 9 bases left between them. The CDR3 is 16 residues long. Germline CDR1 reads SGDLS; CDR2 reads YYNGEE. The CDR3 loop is CASSVARQANTGELFF. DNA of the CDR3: TGTGCCAGCAGCGTAGCTCGACAGGCGAACACCGGGGAGCTGTTTTTT.

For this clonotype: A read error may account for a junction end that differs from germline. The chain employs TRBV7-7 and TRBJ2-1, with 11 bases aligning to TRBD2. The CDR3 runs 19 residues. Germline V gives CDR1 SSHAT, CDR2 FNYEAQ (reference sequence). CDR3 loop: CASSLELAGGMSSYNEQFF. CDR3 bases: TGTGCTAGCAGCTTAGAGTTAGCGGGAGGGATGTCTTCCTACAATGAGCAGTTCTTC.

The CDR3 DNA reads as TGTGCCAGCAGTGAGGCTAGCGTGGACTACGAGCAGTACTTC. Protein product: CASSEASVDYEQYF. The chain carries TRBV6-2 or TRBV6-3 and TRBJ2-7; D perhaps matches TRBD2 (6 bases). This CDR3 region has 14 residues. Between the trimmed V and J ends, which lost 5 bases and 3 bases, there was a span of 14 bases. Looked up from germline, CDR1 is MNHEY and CDR2 is SVGEGT.

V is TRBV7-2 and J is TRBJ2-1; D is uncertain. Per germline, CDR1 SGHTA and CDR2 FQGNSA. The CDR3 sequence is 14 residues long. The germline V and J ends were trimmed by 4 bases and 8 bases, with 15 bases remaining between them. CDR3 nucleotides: TGTGCCAGCAGCTCGCTCGATAAACTACATGAGCAGTTCTTC. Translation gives CASSSLDKLHEQFF.

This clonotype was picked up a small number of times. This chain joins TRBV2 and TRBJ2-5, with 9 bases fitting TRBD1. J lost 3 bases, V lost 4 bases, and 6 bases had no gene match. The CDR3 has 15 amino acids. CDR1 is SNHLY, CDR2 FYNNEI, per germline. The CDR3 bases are TGTGCCAGCAGTGGCCCCGGACAGGGGAAAGAGACCCAGTACTTC. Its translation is CASSGPGQGKETQYF. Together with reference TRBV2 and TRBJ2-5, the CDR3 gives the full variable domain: EPEVTQTPSHQVTQMGQEVILRCVPISNHLYFYWYRQILGQKVEFLVSFYNNEISEKSEIFDDQFSVERPDGSNFTLKIRSTKLEDSAMYFCASSGPGQGKETQYFGPGTRLLVL.